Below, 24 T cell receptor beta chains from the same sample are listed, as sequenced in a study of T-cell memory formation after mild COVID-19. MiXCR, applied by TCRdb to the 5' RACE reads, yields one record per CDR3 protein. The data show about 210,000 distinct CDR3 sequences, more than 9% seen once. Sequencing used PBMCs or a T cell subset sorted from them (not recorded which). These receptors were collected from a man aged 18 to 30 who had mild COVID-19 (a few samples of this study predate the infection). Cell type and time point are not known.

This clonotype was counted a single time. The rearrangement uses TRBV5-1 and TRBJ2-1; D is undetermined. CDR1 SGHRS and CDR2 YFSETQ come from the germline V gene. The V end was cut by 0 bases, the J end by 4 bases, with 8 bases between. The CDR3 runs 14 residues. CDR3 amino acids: CASSLGLNYNEQFF. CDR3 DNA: TGCGCCAGCAGCTTGGGACTCAATTACAATGAGCAGTTCTTC.

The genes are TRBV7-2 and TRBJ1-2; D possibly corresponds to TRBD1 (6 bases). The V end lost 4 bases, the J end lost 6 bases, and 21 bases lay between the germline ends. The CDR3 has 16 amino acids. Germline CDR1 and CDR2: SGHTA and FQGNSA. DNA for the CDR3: TGTGCCAGCAGCTGGGCAATGGAGCCGGGGGCGGATGGCTACACCTTC. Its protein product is CASSWAMEPGADGYTF.

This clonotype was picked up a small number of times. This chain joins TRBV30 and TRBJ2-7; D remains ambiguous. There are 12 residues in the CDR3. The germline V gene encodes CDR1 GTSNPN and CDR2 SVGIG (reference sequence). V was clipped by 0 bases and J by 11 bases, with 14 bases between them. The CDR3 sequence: CAWSVPLARKYF. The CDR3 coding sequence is TGTGCCTGGAGTGTACCTCTGGCACGGAAGTACTTC.

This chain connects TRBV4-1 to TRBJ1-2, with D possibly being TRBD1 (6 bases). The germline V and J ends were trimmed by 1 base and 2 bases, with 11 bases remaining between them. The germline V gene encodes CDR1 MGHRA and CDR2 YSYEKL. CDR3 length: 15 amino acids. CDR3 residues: CASSQARTVNYGYTF. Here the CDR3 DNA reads TGCGCCAGCAGCCAAGCTCGGACAGTAAACTATGGCTACACCTTC.

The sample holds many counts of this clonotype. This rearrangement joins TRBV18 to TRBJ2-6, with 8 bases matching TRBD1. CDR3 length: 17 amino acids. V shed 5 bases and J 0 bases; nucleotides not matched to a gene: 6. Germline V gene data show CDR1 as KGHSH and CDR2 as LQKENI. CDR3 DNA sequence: TGTGCCAGCTCAGAACAGGGACAGGACTCTGGGGCCAACGTCCTGACTTTC. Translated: CASSEQGQDSGANVLTF. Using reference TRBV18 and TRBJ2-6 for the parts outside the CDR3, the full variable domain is NAGVMQNPRHLVRRRGQEARLRCSPMKGHSHVYWYRQLPEEGLKFMVYLQKENIIDESGMPKERFSAEFPKEGPSILRIQQVVRGDSAAYFCASSEQGQDSGANVLTFGAGSRLTVL.

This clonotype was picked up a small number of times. The CDR3 DNA follows: TGTGCCAGCAGTTTAAGGGGGCAGGTTGGTCGTCGGCAGCCCCAGCATTTT. It codes for CASSLRGQVGRRQPQHF. This chain joins TRBV27 and TRBJ1-5; 7 positions match TRBD1. CDR1 is MNHEY, CDR2 SMNVEV, per germline (reference sequence). J was trimmed by 7 bases and V by 2 bases; bases with no gene match: 14. The CDR3 runs 17 residues.

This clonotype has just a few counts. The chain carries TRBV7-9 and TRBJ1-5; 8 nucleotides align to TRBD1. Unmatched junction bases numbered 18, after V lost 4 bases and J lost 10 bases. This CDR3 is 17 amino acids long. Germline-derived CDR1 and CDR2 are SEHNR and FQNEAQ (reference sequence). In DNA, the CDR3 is TGTGCCAGCAGCTCGTGGACTACCCAGGGACAGGCCGTTCCCCAGCATTTT. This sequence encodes CASSSWTTQGQAVPQHF. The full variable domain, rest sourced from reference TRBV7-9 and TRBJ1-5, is DTGVSQNPRHKITKRGQNVTFRCDPISEHNRLYWYRQTLGQGPEFLTYFQNEAQLEKSRLLSDRFSAERPKGSFSTLEIQRTEQGDSAMYLCASSSWTTQGQAVPQHFGDGTRLSIL.

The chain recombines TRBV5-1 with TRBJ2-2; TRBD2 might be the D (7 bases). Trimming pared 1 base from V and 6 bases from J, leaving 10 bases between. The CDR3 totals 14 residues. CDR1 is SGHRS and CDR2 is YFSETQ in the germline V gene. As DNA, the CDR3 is TGCGCCAGCAGCTTGACGGGGGGCCCCGGGGAGCTGTTTTTT. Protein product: CASSLTGGPGELFF.

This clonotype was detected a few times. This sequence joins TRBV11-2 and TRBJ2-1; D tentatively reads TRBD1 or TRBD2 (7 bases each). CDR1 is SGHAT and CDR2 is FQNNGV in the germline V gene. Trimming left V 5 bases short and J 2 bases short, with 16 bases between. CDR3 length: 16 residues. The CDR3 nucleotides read TGTGCCAGCAGCCCCAGCAGGGGGGGAACCTACAATGAGCAGTTCTTC. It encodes CASSPSRGGTYNEQFF.

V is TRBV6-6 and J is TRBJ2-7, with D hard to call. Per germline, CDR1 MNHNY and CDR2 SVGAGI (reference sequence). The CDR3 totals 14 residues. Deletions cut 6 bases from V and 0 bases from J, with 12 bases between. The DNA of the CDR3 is TGTGCCAGCAGCGACCCAAGATACTCCTACGAGCAGTACGTC. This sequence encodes CASSDPRYSYEQYV.

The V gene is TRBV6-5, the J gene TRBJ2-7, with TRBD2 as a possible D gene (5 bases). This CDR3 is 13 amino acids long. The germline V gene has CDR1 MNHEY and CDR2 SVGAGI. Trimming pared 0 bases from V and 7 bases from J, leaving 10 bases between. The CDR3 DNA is TGTGCCAGCAGTTACTCCGGGGTGGGGGAGCAGTACGTC. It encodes CASSYSGVGEQYV.

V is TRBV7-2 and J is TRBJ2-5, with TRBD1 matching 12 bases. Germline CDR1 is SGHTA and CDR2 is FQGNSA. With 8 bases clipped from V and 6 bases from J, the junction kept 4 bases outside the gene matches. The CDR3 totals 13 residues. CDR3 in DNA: TGTGCCAGCGGGACAGGGGGCTTGAAGACCCAGTACTTC. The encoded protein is CASGTGGLKTQYF.

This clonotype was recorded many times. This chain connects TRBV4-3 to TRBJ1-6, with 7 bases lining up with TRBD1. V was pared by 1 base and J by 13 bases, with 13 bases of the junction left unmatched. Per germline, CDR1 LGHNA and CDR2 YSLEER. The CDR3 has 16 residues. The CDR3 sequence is CASSQAPVTGDAPLHF. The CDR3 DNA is TGCGCCAGCAGCCAAGCGCCTGTTACAGGGGATGCCCCCCTCCACTTT.

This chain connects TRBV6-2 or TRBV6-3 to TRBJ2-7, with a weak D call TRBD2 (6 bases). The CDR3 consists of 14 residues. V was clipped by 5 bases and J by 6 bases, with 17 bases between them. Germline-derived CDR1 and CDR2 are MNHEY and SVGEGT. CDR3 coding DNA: TGTGCCAGCAGTGACGGGGGTCCCGTGGGCGAGCAGTACTTC. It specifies CASSDGGPVGEQYF.

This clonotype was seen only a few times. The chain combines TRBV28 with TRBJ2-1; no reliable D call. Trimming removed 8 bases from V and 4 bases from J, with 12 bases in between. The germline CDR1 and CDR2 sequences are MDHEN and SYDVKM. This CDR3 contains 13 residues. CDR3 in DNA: TGTGCCAGCCAAGGGTACAGTTACAATGAGCAGTTCTTC. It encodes CASQGYSYNEQFF.

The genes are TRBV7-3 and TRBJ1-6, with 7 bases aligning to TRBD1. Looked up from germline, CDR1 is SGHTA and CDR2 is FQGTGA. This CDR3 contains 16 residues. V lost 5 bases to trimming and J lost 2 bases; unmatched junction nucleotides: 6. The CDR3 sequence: CASSLTGIAYNSPLHF. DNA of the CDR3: TGTGCCAGCAGCCTGACAGGGATCGCCTATAATTCACCCCTCCACTTT.

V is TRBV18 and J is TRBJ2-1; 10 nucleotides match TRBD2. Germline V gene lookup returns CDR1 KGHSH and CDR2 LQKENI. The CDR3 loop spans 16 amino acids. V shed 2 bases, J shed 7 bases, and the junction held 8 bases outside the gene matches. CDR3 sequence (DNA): TGTGCCAGCTCACCATCCTTAGCGGGGGGTAAGAATGAGCAGTTCTTC. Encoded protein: CASSPSLAGGKNEQFF.

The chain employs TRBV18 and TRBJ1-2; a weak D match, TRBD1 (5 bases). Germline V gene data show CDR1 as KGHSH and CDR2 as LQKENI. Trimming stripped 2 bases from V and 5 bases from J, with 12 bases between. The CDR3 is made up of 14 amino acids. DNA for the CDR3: TGTGCCAGCTCACCATCCAGGGTGCGGTATGGCTACACCTTC. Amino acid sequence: CASSPSRVRYGYTF.

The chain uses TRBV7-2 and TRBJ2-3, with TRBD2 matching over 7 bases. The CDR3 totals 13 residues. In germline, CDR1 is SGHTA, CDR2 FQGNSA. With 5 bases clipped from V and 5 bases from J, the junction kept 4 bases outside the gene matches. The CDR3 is CASSPGRVDTQYF. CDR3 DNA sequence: TGTGCCAGCAGCCCGGGGAGGGTAGATACGCAGTATTTT.

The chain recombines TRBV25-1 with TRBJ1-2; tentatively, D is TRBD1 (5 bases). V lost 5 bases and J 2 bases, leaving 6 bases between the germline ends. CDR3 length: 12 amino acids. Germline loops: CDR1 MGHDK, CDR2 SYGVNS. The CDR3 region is CASSTGNYGYTF. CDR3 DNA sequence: TGTGCCAGCAGTACAGGCAACTATGGCTACACCTTC.

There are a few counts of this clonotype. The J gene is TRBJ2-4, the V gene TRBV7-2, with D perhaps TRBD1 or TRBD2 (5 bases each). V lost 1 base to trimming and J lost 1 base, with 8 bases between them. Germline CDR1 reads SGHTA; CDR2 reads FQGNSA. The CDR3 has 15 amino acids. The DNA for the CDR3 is TGTGCCAGCAGCTTAGACTGGGGGGCCAAAAACATTCAGTACTTC. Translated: CASSLDWGAKNIQYF.

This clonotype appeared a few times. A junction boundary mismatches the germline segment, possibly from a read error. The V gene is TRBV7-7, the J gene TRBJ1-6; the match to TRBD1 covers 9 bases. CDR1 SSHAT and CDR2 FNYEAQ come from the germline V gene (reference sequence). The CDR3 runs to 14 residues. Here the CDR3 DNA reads TGTGCTAGCAGCCCGGACAGGGGAGGATCACCCCTCCACTTT. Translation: CASSPDRGGSPLHF.

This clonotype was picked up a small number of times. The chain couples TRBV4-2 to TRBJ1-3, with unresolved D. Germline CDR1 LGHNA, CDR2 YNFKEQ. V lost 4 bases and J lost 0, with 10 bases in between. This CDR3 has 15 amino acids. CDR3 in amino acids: CASSPQTYSGNTIYF. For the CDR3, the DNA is TGTGCCAGCAGCCCTCAGACCTACTCTGGAAACACCATATATTTT.

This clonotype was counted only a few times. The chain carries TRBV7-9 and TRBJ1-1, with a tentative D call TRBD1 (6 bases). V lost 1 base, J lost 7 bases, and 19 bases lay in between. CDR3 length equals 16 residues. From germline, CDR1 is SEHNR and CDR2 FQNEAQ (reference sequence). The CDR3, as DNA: TGTGCCAGCAGCTTAGATTTGGGGGGGACAAGGGGTGAAGCTTTCTTT. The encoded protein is CASSLDLGGTRGEAFF.